A selection of T cell receptor beta chains follows, all from one sample in a study of beta chain features in type 1 diabetes. Using immunoSEQ multiplex PCR, the repertoire was profiled, and TCRdb retains in-frame clones only, with some absent. The profile covers about 270,000 clones, with around 15% appearing a single time and over 0.015% taken by the ten largest. The source material was naive CD4+ T cells from blood. These receptors were obtained from a man younger than 45 with type 1 diabetes. The CDR3 runs from the conserved cysteine through the conserved F or W. The D gene is left open where the match is weak. Not all rows give a size; the values are once, few, many and, for expanded clones, a class.

v_gene	abundance	j_gene	d_gene	CDR3aa	CDR3nt
TRBV11-2	once	TRBJ2-7	TRBD2	CASSLGGGSYEQYF	TGTGCCAGCAGCTTAGGAGGCGGGAGCTACGAGCAGTACTTC
TRBV20-1	-	TRBJ2-7	TRBD1	CSAGQGNEQYF	TGCAGTGCCGGACAGGGAAACGAGCAGTACTTC
TRBV6-5	few	TRBJ2-7	-	CASSSMSEQYF	TGTGCCAGCAGCTCTATGTCCGAGCAGTACTTC
TRBV2	few	TRBJ2-5	-	CASRQGTGETQYF	TGTGCCTCCCGGCAGGGGACGGGAGAGACCCAGTACTTC
TRBV7-2	-	TRBJ2-7	-	CASSLRAGESYEQYF	TGTGCCAGCAGCTTGAGGGCAGGGGAATCCTACGAGCAGTACTTC
TRBV4-3	-	TRBJ1-1	-	CASSPGDRQTEAFF	TGCGCCAGCAGCCCAGGGGACCGTCAGACTGAAGCTTTCTTT
TRBV7-3	few	TRBJ2-5	-	CASSLTGMETQYF	TGTGCCAGCAGCTTGACGGGGATGGAGACCCAGTACTTC
TRBV6-5	-	TRBJ2-3	TRBD2	CASSYSTSGTEQYF	TGTGCCAGCAGTTACTCGACTAGCGGGACAGAGCAGTATTTT
TRBV5-4	few	TRBJ2-3	TRBD1	CASSFGQGRTDTQYF	TGTGCCAGCAGCTTCGGACAGGGGCGGACTGATACGCAGTATTTT
TRBV25-1	-	TRBJ2-7	-	CASIDFSSYEQYF	TGTGCCAGCATCGATTTTAGCTCCTACGAGCAGTACTTC